The 5 T cell receptor beta chains below all came from one sample that was sequenced in a study of blood T cells in healthy people across ages. Through a sample-barcoded 5' primer and a J-beta primer mix, a second PCR was run for about 6 to 12 cycles. TCRdb called the 5' RACE reads again in MiXCR, with one record for every CDR3 protein. The data show hundreds of thousands of distinct CDR3 sequences, 40% to 65% seen once. Source material: blood. The origin of the receptors is a woman of 80 years or more in good health.

This clonotype was counted ten times or more. This chain uses TRBV6-1 with TRBJ1-1; a weak D match, TRBD1 (5 bases). Germline lookup yields CDR1 MNHNS and CDR2 SASEGT. The germline V and J ends were trimmed by 7 bases and 1 base, with 10 bases remaining between them. The CDR3 contains 13 residues. The CDR3 region has the DNA TGTGCCAGCACTCAGACAGAGAACACTGAAGCTTTCTTT. It is translated as CASTQTENTEAFF.

V and J are TRBV2 and TRBJ2-1; D unresolved. V lost 7 bases and J 4 bases, leaving 8 bases between the germline ends. There are 12 residues in the CDR3. Germline CDR1 and CDR2: SNHLY and FYNNEI. The CDR3 DNA reads as TGTGCCAGCAATGGCTTTTACAATGAGCAGTTCTTC. Translation: CASNGFYNEQFF.

The chain carries TRBV29-1 and TRBJ2-3; 8 bases match TRBD2. Germline V lookup: CDR1 SQVTM, CDR2 ANQGSEA. The ends lost 5 bases at V and 2 bases at J; junction bases unmatched: 3. The CDR3 extends over 13 amino acids. The CDR3 protein is CSVLTSDTDTQYF. CDR3 nucleotides: TGCAGCGTTTTGACTAGCGACACAGATACGCAGTATTTT.

This chain connects TRBV5-1 to TRBJ2-5; D may correspond to TRBD1 or TRBD2 (5 bases each). Trimming cost V 0 bases and J 11 bases, with 29 bases left between them. Germline-derived CDR1 and CDR2 are SGHRS and YFSETQ. The length of the CDR3 is 18 residues. The CDR3 nucleotides read TGCGCCAGCAGCTTGGACCGTCTTGGGACCAGCCGGATGAATGAGCAGTACTTC. It translates to CASSLDRLGTSRMNEQYF.

This clonotype was observed a few times. The genes are TRBV5-1 and TRBJ1-1, with D hard to call. The CDR3 covers 13 residues. With 3 bases removed from V and 1 base from J, the gap between germline ends came to 7 bases. Germline V gene sequence: CDR1 SGHRS, CDR2 YFSETQ. The CDR3 is CASSSNENTEAFF. The DNA for the CDR3 is TGCGCCAGCAGCTCCAATGAGAACACTGAAGCTTTCTTT.